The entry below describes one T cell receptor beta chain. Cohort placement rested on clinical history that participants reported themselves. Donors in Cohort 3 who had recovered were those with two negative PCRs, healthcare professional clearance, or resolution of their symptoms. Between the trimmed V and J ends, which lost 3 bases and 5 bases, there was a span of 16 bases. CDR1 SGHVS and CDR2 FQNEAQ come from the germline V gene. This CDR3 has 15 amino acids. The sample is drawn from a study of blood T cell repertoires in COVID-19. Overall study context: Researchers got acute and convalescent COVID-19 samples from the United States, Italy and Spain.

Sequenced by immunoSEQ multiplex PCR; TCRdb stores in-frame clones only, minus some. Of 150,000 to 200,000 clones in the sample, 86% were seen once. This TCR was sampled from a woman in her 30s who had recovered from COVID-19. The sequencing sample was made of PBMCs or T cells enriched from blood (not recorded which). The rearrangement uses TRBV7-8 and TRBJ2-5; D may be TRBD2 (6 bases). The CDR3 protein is CASSFTGGRWETQYF. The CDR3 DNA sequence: TGTGCCAGCAGCTTCACCGGGGGAAGATGGGAGACCCAGTACTTC.